Shown below are 20 T cell receptor beta chains from a single sample sequenced in a study of blood T cell repertoires in COVID-19. The data were produced by immunoSEQ multiplex PCR, yet TCRdb's version contains in-frame clones alone and is incomplete. This repertoire shows nearly 110,000 clones, more than 70% found once; its top ten account for nearly 5%. The source material was peripheral blood. The receptors shown here come from a man aged 35-49 years with active or convalescent COVID-19.

The table lists this clone with a count of one. The V call is TRBV7-2, the J call TRBJ2-7; no clear D gene. Germline V gene lookup returns CDR1 SGHTA and CDR2 FQGNSA. Trimming cost V 5 bases and J 5 bases, with 7 bases left between them. This CDR3 has 11 amino acids. Written as DNA, the CDR3 is TGTGCCAGCAGCGCCTACCACGAGCAGTACTTC. Encoded protein: CASSAYHEQYF. Full variable domain (remainder filled in from reference TRBV7-2 and TRBJ2-7): GAGVSQSPSNKVTEKGKDVELRCDPISGHTALYWYRQSLGQGLEFLIYFQGNSAPDKSGLPSDRFSAERTGGSVSTLTIQRTQQEDSAVYLCASSAYHEQYFGPGTRLTVT.

This chain links TRBV5-1 with TRBJ2-6; maybe TRBD1 (5 bases). Germline CDR1 is SGHRS and CDR2 is YFSETQ. Trimming took off 1 base at V and 0 bases at J, with 14 bases between the two ends. This CDR3 region has 18 residues. The CDR3 region has the DNA TGCGCCAGCAGCTTGAACGCAGGGCAGAGCTCTGGGGCCAACGTCCTGACTTTC. Its translation: CASSLNAGQSSGANVLTF.

This chain connects TRBV28 to TRBJ2-1, with 9 bases that match TRBD2. The ends lost 7 bases at V and 5 bases at J; junction bases unmatched: 12. Germline CDR1 and CDR2: MDHEN and SYDVKM. The CDR3 runs to 16 residues. Here the CDR3 DNA reads TGTGCCAGCACCCGGATTAGTAGCGGGGGTAACAATGAGCAGTTCTTC. This gives the protein CASTRISSGGNNEQFF. The full variable domain, rest sourced from reference TRBV28 and TRBJ2-1, is DVKVTQSSRYLVKRTGEKVFLECVQDMDHENMFWYRQDPGLGLRLIYFSYDVKMKEKGDIPEGYSVSREKKERFSLILESASTNQTSMYLCASTRISSGGNNEQFFGPGTRLTVL.

This clone is a singleton in its sample. The chain couples TRBV28 to TRBJ2-2, with 7 bases matching TRBD2. The germline CDR1 and CDR2 sequences are MDHEN and SYDVKM. V lost 7 bases and J lost 1; bases outside the gene matches: 12. This CDR3 has 17 amino acids. The CDR3 nucleotides read TGTGCCAGCATCACACTTACTAGCGCACGGAACACCGGGGAGCTGTTTTTT. This codes for CASITLTSARNTGELFF.

This chain uses TRBV7-9 with TRBJ1-2, with 7 bases matching TRBD1. The ends lost 5 bases at V and 5 bases at J; junction bases unmatched: 14. Germline V gene sequence: CDR1 SEHNR, CDR2 FQNEAQ (reference sequence). The CDR3 covers 16 residues. In nucleotides, the CDR3 is TGTGCCAGCAGCCACTCGGGACAGCGGTTCCCATATGGCTACACCTTC. Translation gives CASSHSGQRFPYGYTF.

The chain employs TRBV10-3 and TRBJ2-5, with D perhaps TRBD2 (7 bases). Deletions cut 10 bases from V and 1 base from J, with 19 bases between. The length of the CDR3 is 15 residues. Looked up from germline, CDR1 is ENHRY and CDR2 is SYGVKD. The CDR3 DNA sequence: TGTGCCACCAGGGGTGGAGCGGGGTCCCAAGAGACCCAGTACTTC. Translated, it gives CATRGGAGSQETQYF.

The V and J genes are TRBV4-3 and TRBJ2-2, with 7 positions matching TRBD1. Germline CDR1 LGHNA, CDR2 YSLEER. The CDR3 totals 15 residues. Trimming at V came to 1 base and at J to 4 bases, leaving 3 bases not matched to a gene. The CDR3: CASSQVTGVTGELFF. CDR3 coding DNA: TGCGCCAGCAGCCAAGTAACAGGGGTCACCGGGGAGCTGTTTTTT.

The rearrangement uses TRBV29-1 and TRBJ1-5, with TRBD1 as a possible D gene (5 bases). Germline CDR1 SQVTM, CDR2 ANQGSEA. Trimming left V 4 bases short and J 9 bases short, with 16 bases between. The CDR3 totals 13 residues. This CDR3 reads CSVVTGVETPQHF. The CDR3 DNA reads TGCAGCGTTGTGACGGGGGTCGAGACGCCCCAGCATTTT.

To note about this clone: This CDR3 is also generated by other DNA sequences in the sample. The CDR3 loop reads CASSLGGNTEAFF. CDR3 nucleotides: TGTGCCAGCAGCTTGGGCGGGAACACTGAAGCTTTCTTT. The J gene is TRBJ1-1, the V gene TRBV5-6; no firm D call. Trimming pared 0 bases from V and 1 base from J, leaving 4 bases between. The CDR3 has 13 residues. Germline V gene sequence: CDR1 SGHDT, CDR2 YYEEEE.

This chain joins TRBV7-3 and TRBJ2-3, with D perhaps TRBD2 (6 bases). This CDR3 comprises 15 residues. V was pared by 5 bases and J by 4 bases, with 16 bases between. The germline V gene encodes CDR1 SGHTA and CDR2 FQGTGA. The CDR3 is CASSPKPGVADTQYF. The CDR3 bases are TGTGCCAGCAGCCCCAAGCCGGGAGTGGCAGATACGCAGTATTTT.

The genes are TRBV12-3 or TRBV12-4 and TRBJ1-1; TRBD1 matches at 9 bases. The trim removed 7 bases at V and 10 bases at J, leaving 7 bases unmatched. CDR3 length: 12 residues. CDR3 DNA sequence: TGTGCCAGCACCCTAGGGACAGGGAGAGCTTTCTTT. It yields the protein CASTLGTGRAFF.

V is TRBV3-1 (or the pseudogene TRBV3-2) and J is TRBJ2-3; 7 bases fit TRBD2. V lost 5 bases to trimming and J lost 5 bases; unmatched junction nucleotides: 13. There are 16 residues in the CDR3. Germline V CDR1 and CDR2: LGHDT, YNNKEL (reference sequence). In DNA, the CDR3 is TGTGCCAGCAGCGAACCAAGGGTGGCGGGAGTAGATACGCAGTATTTT. Protein product: CASSEPRVAGVDTQYF.

V usage is TRBV30 and J usage is TRBJ1-3, with D perhaps matching TRBD1 (5 bases). V gave up 7 bases and J gave up 0 bases, with 7 bases separating them. The CDR3 consists of 12 residues. Germline V lookup: CDR1 GTSNPN, CDR2 SVGIG (reference sequence). The CDR3, as DNA: TGTGCCTTGACAGACTCTGGAAACACCATATATTTT. Its translation: CALTDSGNTIYF.

The chain carries TRBV28 and TRBJ1-2; 9 bases line up with TRBD1. CDR1 is MDHEN and CDR2 is SYDVKM in the germline V gene. After removal of 7 bases from V and 5 bases from J, the junction contained 14 bases not matched to a gene. The CDR3 covers 16 residues. CDR3 in amino acids: CASTPPTGTGLYGYTF. The CDR3 bases are TGTGCCAGCACCCCTCCCACCGGGACAGGGTTGTATGGCTACACCTTC.

The V and J genes are TRBV6-2 or TRBV6-3 and TRBJ2-7; TRBD2 might be the D (5 bases). In germline, CDR1 is MNHEY, CDR2 SVGEGT. This CDR3 has 13 residues. Trimming took off 1 base at V and 3 bases at J, with 7 bases between the two ends. In nucleotides, the CDR3 is TGTGCCAGCAGTTACTTAGGACTCTACGAGCAGTACTTC. This encodes CASSYLGLYEQYF.

CDR3 loop: CASSYSLTGNQPQHF. As DNA, the CDR3 is TGTGCCAGCAGTTACTCCTTGACAGGAAATCAGCCCCAGCATTTT. The chain is built from TRBV6-5 and TRBJ1-5; possible D gene TRBD1, 6 bases. V was pared by 0 bases and J by 4 bases, with 10 bases between. CDR1 MNHEY and CDR2 SVGAGI come from the germline V gene. This CDR3 has 15 residues.

This clone was detected only once. J is TRBJ2-5 and V is TRBV5-1; D might be TRBD1 (6 bases). Between the trimmed V and J ends, which lost 6 bases and 1 base, there was a span of 16 bases. Germline-derived CDR1 and CDR2 are SGHRS and YFSETQ. The CDR3 runs to 15 residues. CDR3 bases: TGCGCCAGCAATCTGGGACACTCCGGCCAAGAGACCCAGTACTTC. Residues: CASNLGHSGQETQYF.

The V gene is TRBV7-9, the J gene TRBJ2-1, with 11 bases matching TRBD2. Germline V gene lookup returns CDR1 SEHNR and CDR2 FQNEAQ (reference sequence). The CDR3 has 16 residues. The V gene end was trimmed by 5 bases and the J gene end by 8 bases; junction bases not matched to a gene: 11. The CDR3 sequence is CASSPPLAGGLHEQFF. The DNA of the CDR3 is TGTGCCAGCAGCCCCCCTCTAGCGGGAGGCCTCCATGAGCAGTTCTTC.

This chain uses TRBV6-6 with TRBJ2-3; D gene ambiguous. The CDR3 length is 12 residues. The germline CDR1 and CDR2 sequences are MNHNY and SVGAGI (reference sequence). The V end lost 8 bases, the J end lost 0 bases, and 6 bases lay between the germline ends. In nucleotides, the CDR3 is TGTGCCAGCGAACGGAGCACAGATACGCAGTATTTT. Its translation: CASERSTDTQYF.

The V and J genes are TRBV2 and TRBJ1-5; D might be TRBD1 (5 bases). Looked up from germline, CDR1 is SNHLY and CDR2 is FYNNEI. The CDR3 is 12 residues long. V was pared by 4 bases and J by 10 bases, with 11 bases between. DNA of the CDR3: TGTGCCAGCAGTGTCGACAGCGCACCCCAGCATTTT. Translating it yields CASSVDSAPQHF.